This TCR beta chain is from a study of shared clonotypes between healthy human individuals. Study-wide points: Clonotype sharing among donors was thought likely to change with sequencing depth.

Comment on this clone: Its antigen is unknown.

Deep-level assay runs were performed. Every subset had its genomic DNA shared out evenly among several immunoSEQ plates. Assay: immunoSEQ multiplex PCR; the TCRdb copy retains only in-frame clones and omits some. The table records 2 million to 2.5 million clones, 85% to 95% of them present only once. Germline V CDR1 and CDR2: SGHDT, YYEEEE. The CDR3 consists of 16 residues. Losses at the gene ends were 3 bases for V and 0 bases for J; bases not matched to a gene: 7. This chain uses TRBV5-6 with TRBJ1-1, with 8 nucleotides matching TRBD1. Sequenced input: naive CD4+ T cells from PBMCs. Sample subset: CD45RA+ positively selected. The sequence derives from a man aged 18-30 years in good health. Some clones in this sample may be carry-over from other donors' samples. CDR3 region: CASSSAGTGLNTEAFF. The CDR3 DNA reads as TGTGCCAGCAGCTCCGCCGGGACAGGACTGAACACTGAAGCTTTCTTT.